A single sample is the source of the 17 T cell receptor delta chains below, sequenced in a study of gamma-delta T cells after stem cell transplantation. TCRdb re-called clones from the RT-PCR reads via CATT. The table shows 2,500 to 3,000 delta-chain clones, with about 2.5% occurring only once. The sample was gamma-delta T cells. The receptors derive from a human donor. It is not recorded whose cells these are; they may come from a transplant donor.

Comment on this clone: This sequence is one base from a far larger clone and is likely a read error. Other DNA sequences of this sample code for an identical CDR3. V is TRDV2 and J is TRDJ3; 8 bases match TRDD3. The CDR3 runs to 22 residues. The germline V gene has CDR1 GEAIGNYY and CDR2 EKD. The DNA of the CDR3 is TGTGCCTGTGACACGGTTGAATATACTGGGGGTGCCGCGTCCTGGGACACCCGACAGATGTTCTTC. Translation: CACDTVEYTGGAASWDTRQMFF.

In this sample, this clone is medium-sized. Other DNA sequences from this sample encode an identical CDR3 as well. J is TRDJ1 and V is TRDV2, with 8 positions matching TRDD3. Germline V CDR1 and CDR2: GEAIGNYY, EKD. The CDR3 length is 17 residues. The V segment lost 5 bases and the J segment 0 bases; nucleotides outside the gene matches: 13. This CDR3 is CACADLLGVRYTDKLIF. The CDR3 bases are TGTGCCTGTGCCGACCTACTGGGGGTTAGGTACACCGATAAACTCATCTTT.

As concerns this clone: TCRdb's protein, taken from a much larger clone, differs from this DNA's translation at residue 12, likely owing to a read error; the protein displayed comes from the DNA. V and J are TRDV2 and TRDJ3, with TRDD3 matching 11 bases. Germline V gives CDR1 GEAIGNYY, CDR2 EKD. The CDR3 consists of 18 residues. The CDR3 here is CACDILGDSTWGTRQMFF. CDR3 DNA sequence: TGTGCCTGTGACATACTGGGGGATAGTACCTGGGGCACCCGACAGATGTTTTTC.

This clone was seen a handful of times. The protein recorded in TCRdb matches a much larger clone and deviates from this DNA's translation at residue 4, suggesting a read error; the protein here is obtained by translating the DNA. The V gene is TRDV2, the J gene TRDJ1; D perhaps matches TRDD3 (6 bases). V lost 5 bases to trimming and J lost 9 bases, with 45 bases between them. Germline V gives CDR1 GEAIGNYY, CDR2 EKD. This CDR3 is 22 amino acids long. This CDR3 is CACVPLLSGAGEYASTGRELIF. CDR3 nucleotide sequence: TGTGCCTGTGTCCCGCTTCTCTCCGGCGCTGGGGAGTACGCGTCGACGGGTCGGGAACTCATCTTT.

A few counts support this clone. The rearrangement uses TRDV2 and TRDJ1; TRDD3 aligns across 13 bases. V was clipped by 2 bases and J by 11 bases; unmatched bases: 13. The germline gives CDR1 GEAIGNYY, CDR2 EKD. The CDR3 covers 16 residues. The CDR3 protein is CACDNVLGDTAAGLIF. The DNA for the CDR3 is TGTGCCTGTGACAATGTACTGGGGGATACGGCGGCAGGGCTCATCTTT.

In its sample, this clone is medium-sized. The J gene is TRDJ1, the V gene TRDV2; TRDD3 matches at 10 bases. CDR3 length: 21 amino acids. Trimming took 2 bases from V and 0 from J; bases not matched to a gene: 20. Germline values: CDR1 GEAIGNYY, CDR2 EKD. The CDR3 DNA is TGTGCCTGTGACAATCTCCTACCCCCCAATACTGGGGGATCGTACACCGATAAACTCATCTTT. This gives the protein CACDNLLPPNTGGSYTDKLIF.

Notes on this clone: A far bigger clonotype differs at one base, so this is likely a read error. This specimen includes other DNA sequences encoding the same CDR3. The rearrangement uses TRDV2 and TRDJ1; 8 nucleotides align to TRDD3. Germline loops: CDR1 GEAIGNYY, CDR2 EKD. Trimming cost V 0 bases and J 0 bases; bases outside gene matches: 11. This CDR3 is built from 18 residues. CDR3 region: CACDTVSTGGYDTDKLIF. CDR3 DNA sequence: TGTGCCTGTGACACCGTTTCGACTGGGGGGTACGACACCGATAAACTCATCTTT.

This clone was found a few times. A far larger clone is only one base removed, so a read error is likely. This sample also contains other DNA sequences that code for the same CDR3. This chain joins TRDV2 and TRDJ1, with 7 bases that match TRDD3. Germline V gene data show CDR1 as GEAIGNYY and CDR2 as EKD. The CDR3 is 15 amino acids. CDR3 sequence: CACDTLLGDTDKLIF. CDR3 nucleotide sequence: TGTGCCTGCGACACGCTTCTGGGGGACACCGATAAACTCATCTTT.

This sequence joins TRDV2 and TRDJ1; 10 nucleotides agree with TRDD3. V lost 3 bases, J lost 1 base, and 7 bases stayed unmatched. Germline lookup yields CDR1 GEAIGNYY and CDR2 EKD. The CDR3 is made up of 16 amino acids. CDR3 sequence: CACDAVLGDSTDKLIF. As DNA, the CDR3 is TGTGCCTGTGACGCCGTACTGGGGGATTCCACCGATAAACTCATCTTT.

This clone appeared many times. A read error is the likely source, as a far larger clone sits one nucleotide away. The chain employs TRDV2 and TRDJ1, with D unresolved. The CDR3 consists of 15 residues. Germline assignment: CDR1 GEAIGNYY and CDR2 EKD. The V gene lost 0 bases and the J gene lost 4 bases, with 14 bases spanning the gap. This chain's CDR3 is CACDTLRTANDKLIF. CDR3 coding DNA: TGTGCCTGTGACACCCTCAGGACGGCCAACGATAAACTCATCTTT.

In this sample, this clone turned up many times. This is likely an artifact of a read error, given a far larger clone one base away. The gene calls are TRDV2 and TRDJ1; D call uncertain. CDR1 GEAIGNYY and CDR2 EKD come from the germline V gene. There are 15 residues in the CDR3. CDR3 bases: TGTGCCTGTGACACCCTATCCGGTTACACCGATAGACTCATCTTT. Translating it yields CACDTLSGYTDRLIF.

In its sample, this clone is medium-sized. V is TRDV2 and J is TRDJ3; TRDD3 is a possible D gene (5 bases). Germline CDR1 and CDR2: GEAIGNYY and EKD. The CDR3 length is 19 residues. The V gene lost 0 bases and the J gene lost 2 bases, with 16 bases spanning the gap. The CDR3 DNA follows: TGTGCCTGTGACACCGCGGGGAGTACGGAAACCTGGGACACCCGACAGATGTTTTTC. Its protein is CACDTAGSTETWDTRQMFF.

At least ten counts were recorded for this clone. A read error is the likely source, as a far larger clone sits one nucleotide away. The rearrangement links TRDV2 to TRDJ3, with 7 bases that match TRDD3. This CDR3 has 19 amino acids. Germline trimming cut 0 bases from V and 0 bases from J; bases unmatched to any gene: 7. CDR1 is GEAIGNYY, CDR2 EKD, per germline. The CDR3 here is CACDTAGGYSSWDTRQMFF. The CDR3 DNA sequence: TGTGCCTGTGACACCGCTGGGGGCTATAGCTCCTGGGACACCCGACAGATGTTTTTC.

Judged by abundance, this clone is medium-sized. The CDR3: CACDPLSPGGHREAAQLFF. The CDR3 DNA sequence: TGTGCCTGTGACCCGCTTAGTCCTGGGGGACACCGAGAGGCAGCACAACTCTTCTTT. The chain carries TRDV2 and TRDJ2, with TRDD3 matching over 8 bases. The CDR3 runs to 19 residues. The J segment lost 6 bases and the V segment lost 3 bases, leaving 20 bases of the junction unmatched. Germline V gives CDR1 GEAIGNYY, CDR2 EKD.

This clone was recorded a few times. The amino acid sequence in TCRdb belongs to a much larger clone and departs from this DNA's translation at residue 14, likely a sequencing read error; the sequence shown is translated from the DNA. The chain carries TRDV2 and TRDJ3; 12 bases align to TRDD3. This CDR3 has 20 residues. Germline V gene sequence: CDR1 GEAIGNYY, CDR2 EKD. CDR3 DNA: TGTGCCTGTGACACGACTGGGGGATACTCGAGCTCCTGGGGCACCCGACAGATGTTTTTC. Amino acids: CACDTTGGYSSSWGTRQMFF.

The V call is TRDV2, the J call TRDJ1; TRDD3 agrees at 8 bases. The germline gives CDR1 GEAIGNYY, CDR2 EKD. V trimming: 0 bases; J trimming: 0 bases; junction bases outside the gene matches: 29. This CDR3 has 24 residues. CDR3 DNA: TGTGCCTGTGACACCGTACTACTGGGGGGTACGCGGGACCGCAAGGACGTTTACACCGATAAACTCATCTTT. Translation: CACDTVLLGGTRDRKDVYTDKLIF.

In its sample, this clone was seen a few times. The protein that TCRdb holds for this DNA derives from a much larger clone and differs from the translated DNA at residue 9, which likely indicates a read error; the protein shown here is translated from the DNA. The chain has TRDV2 and TRDJ1, with 7 bases that match TRDD3. V shed 3 bases and J 0 bases; nucleotides not matched to a gene: 9. The CDR3 loop spans 16 amino acids. Germline CDR1 GEAIGNYY, CDR2 EKD. The DNA of the CDR3 is TGTGCCTGTGACGCTATGGGGGACACGTACACCGATAAACTCATCTTT. This codes for CACDAMGDTYTDKLIF.